Each of the 21 T cell receptor beta chains below was sequenced from the same sample in a study of T cells in Graves' hyperthyroidism and ophthalmopathy. There were TCR beta CDR3 regions amplified from RNA transcripts. The HTBI primer set drove a first-round RT-PCR of the TCR CDR3. TCRdb reprocessed the multiplex PCR reads with MiXCR, giving one entry per CDR3 protein. The data contain hundreds of thousands of distinct CDR3 sequences, around 15% of them seen just once; the ten biggest clones take up around an eighth. Sequencing used blood. These receptors came from a woman aged 45-60 years with Graves' ophthalmopathy.

This clonotype was counted between two and nine times. The genes are TRBV3-1 and TRBJ2-7; 7 bases match TRBD2. The CDR3 has 18 amino acids. Per the germline V gene, CDR1 is LGHDT and CDR2 is YNNKEL (reference sequence). V trimming: 4 bases; J trimming: 2 bases; junction bases outside the gene matches: 17. The CDR3 spells CASSRGQRVAGGTYEQYF. In DNA, the CDR3 is TGTGCCAGCAGCCGTGGGCAGAGGGTAGCGGGCGGGACCTACGAGCAGTACTTC.

This clonotype was seen only a few times. CDR3 sequence (DNA): TGTGCCAGTAGTATAGCTAGCGGGATTACCTACAATGAGCAGTTCTTC. This sequence encodes CASSIASGITYNEQFF. The chain links TRBV19 to TRBJ2-1, with TRBD2 identical over 9 bases. Germline V lookup: CDR1 LNHDA, CDR2 SQIVND (reference sequence). Trimming took 1 base from V and 2 from J; bases not matched to a gene: 3. CDR3 length: 16 residues.

The table lists this clonotype with a few counts. A read error may be the cause here, since a much bigger clone is one base away. This chain joins TRBV6-6 and TRBJ2-1; the D is unclear. CDR1 MNHNY and CDR2 SVGAGI come from the germline V gene (reference sequence). Trimming left V 2 bases short and J 4 bases short, with 3 bases between. The CDR3 length is 12 residues. The CDR3 reads CASSYDYNEQFF. The CDR3 DNA reads as TGTGCCAGCAGTTACGATTACAATGAGCAGTTCTTC.

V and J are TRBV9 and TRBJ2-1, with no clear D. Trimming shortened V by 4 bases and J by 4 bases, and 9 bases separated the two germline ends. Germline lookup yields CDR1 SGDLS and CDR2 YYNGEE. This CDR3 contains 13 residues. Here the CDR3 reads CASSHKQYNEQFF. In DNA form, the CDR3 reads TGTGCCAGCAGCCATAAGCAGTACAATGAGCAGTTCTTC.

The genes are TRBV10-3 and TRBJ2-1; D unresolved. This CDR3 is 12 amino acids long. Per germline, CDR1 ENHRY and CDR2 SYGVKD. V shed 3 bases and J shed 6 bases, with 6 bases lying between them. CDR3 residues: CAISDLGNEQFF. DNA for the CDR3: TGTGCCATCAGTGATTTGGGCAATGAGCAGTTCTTC.

This clonotype was counted a few times. A much larger clone sits a single nucleotide away, making a read error possible. V gene TRBV6-2 or TRBV6-3 combines with J gene TRBJ1-1; TRBD1 aligns across 10 bases. CDR1 is MNHEY, CDR2 SVGEGT, per germline. The length of the CDR3 is 19 residues. With 6 bases clipped from V and 6 bases from J, the junction kept 22 bases outside the gene matches. The CDR3 DNA reads TGTGCCAGCAGCGATACACCGGGACAGGGGATTGGTAGATTCGCTGAAGCTTTCTTT. Translation: CASSDTPGQGIGRFAEAFF.

This clonotype was detected many times. The chain links TRBV29-1 to TRBJ1-4; perhaps TRBD1 as D (5 bases). Per the germline V gene, CDR1 is SQVTM and CDR2 is ANQGSEA. CDR3 length: 14 amino acids. The V end lost 0 bases, the J end lost 7 bases, and 12 bases lay between the germline ends. The CDR3 sequence: CSVEDPGVGEKLFF. In DNA form, the CDR3 reads TGCAGCGTTGAAGATCCGGGGGTGGGTGAAAAACTGTTTTTT.

In the case of this clonotype: Since a much larger clone is just one base distant, this may be a read error. V is TRBV2 and J is TRBJ1-4; TRBD1 aligns across 9 bases. The CDR3 contains 15 residues. From germline, CDR1 is SNHLY and CDR2 FYNNEI. V was pared by 7 bases and J by 7 bases, with 10 bases of the junction left unmatched. The CDR3 here is CASILTGGAAEKLFF. DNA for the CDR3: TGTGCCAGCATATTAACAGGGGGCGCCGCTGAAAAACTGTTTTTT.

This rearrangement joins TRBV6-1 to TRBJ1-2; 7 nucleotides agree with TRBD1. The CDR3 totals 12 residues. Germline CDR1 MNHNS, CDR2 SASEGT. CDR3 region: CAITDRSAGYTF. The CDR3 DNA follows: TGTGCTATCACGGACAGGTCCGCTGGCTACACCTTC.

A remark on this clonotype: A much larger clone is a single base away; this may be a read error. The chain links TRBV27 to TRBJ2-5; 16 bases are shared with TRBD2. The CDR3 contains 20 residues. The V gene end was trimmed by 3 bases and the J gene end by 5 bases; junction bases not matched to a gene: 15. The germline CDR1 and CDR2 sequences are MNHEY and SMNVEV (reference sequence). The CDR3 loop is CASSLFGVGTSGRAGETQYF. CDR3 sequence (DNA): TGTGCCAGCAGTTTGTTTGGGGTAGGGACTAGCGGGAGGGCCGGGGAGACCCAGTACTTC.

This clonotype was recorded many times. The genes are TRBV29-1 and TRBJ2-7, with 10 nucleotides matching TRBD2. CDR3 length: 15 amino acids. CDR1 and CDR2 (germline): SQVTM, ANQGSEA. The J segment lost 1 base and the V segment lost 4 bases, leaving 7 bases of the junction unmatched. The CDR3 DNA follows: TGCAGCGTTGTCGGGCTAGCGGGAGTATCCTACGAGCAGTACTTC. It specifies CSVVGLAGVSYEQYF.

This clonotype was observed many times. The chain uses TRBV6-1 and TRBJ2-7, with 10 bases lining up with TRBD2. This CDR3 has 16 residues. Germline loops: CDR1 MNHNS, CDR2 SASEGT. V shed 1 base and J 3 bases; nucleotides not matched to a gene: 6. For the CDR3, the DNA is TGTGCCAGCAGTGAAGGTCTAGCGGGAGCCGGCTACGAGCAGTACTTC. This gives the protein CASSEGLAGAGYEQYF.

This clonotype was seen a few times. This rearrangement joins TRBV15 to TRBJ2-2; 11 bases agree with TRBD2. Germline V gene lookup returns CDR1 LNHNV and CDR2 YYDKDF (reference sequence). Unmatched junction bases numbered 8, after V lost 1 base and J lost 4 bases. The CDR3 extends over 18 amino acids. The DNA of the CDR3 is TGTGCCACCAGCAGAGCCCATAGCGGGAGGGCCGTCACCGGGGAGCTGTTTTTT. Protein: CATSRAHSGRAVTGELFF.

At least ten counts were recorded for this clonotype. This chain links TRBV29-1 with TRBJ1-2; 9 bases match TRBD1. J lost 5 bases, V lost 3 bases, and 7 bases had no gene match. The CDR3 spans 14 residues. Germline lookup yields CDR1 SQVTM and CDR2 ANQGSEA. CDR3 bases: TGCAGCGTTGAGGAAACAGGGGGCGGATATGGCTACACCTTC. This gives the protein CSVEETGGGYGYTF.

This clonotype was counted many times. V gene TRBV6-1 combines with J gene TRBJ1-1; 9 nucleotides match TRBD1. CDR3 length equals 15 residues. V dropped 10 bases and J dropped 0; count of bases not matched to a gene: 9. Germline values: CDR1 MNHNS, CDR2 SASEGT. CDR3 sequence (DNA): TGTGCCACAGGTTTACAGGGGGCCATGAACACTGAAGCTTTCTTT. Amino acid sequence: CATGLQGAMNTEAFF.

This clonotype was observed a handful of times. The chain employs TRBV13 and TRBJ2-1, with TRBD2 matching 11 bases. Trimming removed 5 bases from V and 3 bases from J; junction bases left unmatched: 9. CDR1 and CDR2 from the germline V gene are PRHDT and FYEKMQ (reference sequence). CDR3 size: 17 residues. This chain's CDR3 is CASSMTSGNTYYNEQFF. The DNA for the CDR3 is TGTGCCAGCAGCATGACTAGCGGGAACACATACTACAATGAGCAGTTCTTC.

This clonotype was observed a handful of times. The chain has TRBV10-3 and TRBJ1-5; unclear D gene. The V end lost 10 bases, the J end lost 3 bases, and 10 bases lay between the germline ends. The CDR3 length is 12 residues. Germline assignment: CDR1 ENHRY and CDR2 SYGVKD. CDR3 loop: CATGIDNQPQHF. CDR3 coding DNA: TGTGCCACAGGTATCGACAATCAGCCCCAGCATTTT.

This clonotype was counted many times. The J gene is TRBJ2-3, the V gene TRBV20-1; perhaps TRBD2 as D (6 bases). Trimming stripped 4 bases from V and 2 bases from J, with 10 bases between. CDR3 length: 13 residues. CDR1 and CDR2 from the germline V gene are DFQATT and SNEGSKA (reference sequence). The DNA of the CDR3 is TGCAGTGCTATAGCGGAGCCCACAGATACGCAGTATTTT. Residues: CSAIAEPTDTQYF.

The V and J genes are TRBV7-2 and TRBJ2-2, with 7 nucleotides matching TRBD2. From germline, CDR1 is SGHTA and CDR2 FQGNSA. The V gene end was trimmed by 1 base and the J gene end by 9 bases; junction bases not matched to a gene: 8. The CDR3 spans 15 residues. CDR3 sequence: CASSLEGTNLRELFF. The CDR3 DNA follows: TGTGCCAGCAGCTTAGAGGGGACTAATCTCCGGGAGCTGTTTTTT.

The table lists this clonotype with a few counts. CDR3 sequence (DNA): TGCGCCAGCAGCCAGATGACTAGCGGGGGGTCAGATACGCAGTATTTT. This translates into CASSQMTSGGSDTQYF. V usage is TRBV5-1 and J usage is TRBJ2-3, with 13 bases aligning to TRBD2. The germline V gene has CDR1 SGHRS and CDR2 YFSETQ. The CDR3 loop spans 16 amino acids. The V segment lost 4 bases and the J segment 4 bases; nucleotides outside the gene matches: 6.

Ten or more counts support this clonotype. This chain uses TRBV10-3 with TRBJ1-2; 7 nucleotides agree with TRBD1. With V trimmed by 6 bases and J by 4 bases, 14 bases remained unmatched. The CDR3 is 16 amino acids. Germline-derived CDR1 and CDR2 are ENHRY and SYGVKD. The CDR3 region has the DNA TGTGCCATCAGCGCCGATCGGGACAGTGATTTCTATGGCTACACCTTC. Its protein is CAISADRDSDFYGYTF.